The rows below give T cell receptor beta chains drawn from one sample of a study of T cells in Graves' hyperthyroidism and ophthalmopathy. MiXCR, run by TCRdb on the multiplex PCR reads, gives a single entry per CDR3 protein. The sample carries approximately 690,000 distinct CDR3 sequences, around 21% recorded once. Sequencing input: blood. These receptors all come from a man aged 25-40 years with Graves' ophthalmopathy. Each CDR3 is given with its conserved first and last residue. Fields, in order: V gene, clone size, D gene, J gene, CDR3 DNA, CDR3 protein. D genes are given only for firm matches. Not all rows give a size; the values are once, few, many and, for expanded clones, a class.

>TRBV27|few|-|TRBJ1-1
TGTGCCAGCAGTTTATCATCCAGGGGAGGCACTGAAGCTTTCTTT
CASSLSSRGGTEAFF
>TRBV9|-|-|TRBJ2-1
TGTGCCAGCAGCCCCCAGTCTCTAATGTACAATGAGCAGTTCTTC
CASSPQSLMYNEQFF
>TRBV5-1|-|TRBD1|TRBJ2-3
TGCGCCAGCAGCCCATATCCCGACAGGGAAAGCACAGATACGCAGTATTTT
CASSPYPDRESTDTQYF
>TRBV7-3|many|TRBD2|TRBJ2-3
TGTGCCAGCAGCTACGGACTAGCGGGAGTGGGTACGCAGTATTTT
CASSYGLAGVGTQYF
>TRBV5-1|many|-|TRBJ1-2
TGCGCCAGCAGCTCAGGCATACAGGGAAACTATGGCTACACCTTC
CASSSGIQGNYGYTF
>TRBV28|many|-|TRBJ1-1
TGTGCCAGCAGCCTTTTCGGTGGGACTGAAGCTTTCTTT
CASSLFGGTEAFF
>TRBV27|many|-|TRBJ1-5
TGTGCCAGCAGGGGGGGGTTAGGGAATCAGCCCCAGCATTTT
CASRGGLGNQPQHF
>TRBV24-1|-|-|TRBJ2-3
TGTGCCACCAGTGCAAGACCGATCTACTCGCCCTACACTAGCACAGATACGCAGTATTTT
CATSARPIYSPYTSTDTQYF
>TRBV20-1|many|TRBD2|TRBJ2-3
TGCAGTGCTAGAGATCGAAGCGGGAGGGGAGTAAGAGGCACAGATACGCAGTATTTT
CSARDRSGRGVRGTDTQYF
>TRBV5-1|-|TRBD1|TRBJ1-1
TGCGCCAGCAGCCTTGGGGGGACAGAGAGGGGACGTGAAGCTTTCTTT
CASSLGGTERGREAFF
>TRBV7-2|-|-|TRBJ1-5
TGTGCCAGCAGCTATGACAGGCCGCGGTCCCATCAGCCCCAGCATTTT
CASSYDRPRSHQPQHF
>TRBV28|many|TRBD1|TRBJ2-2
TGTGCCAGCAGTCCCGCCCGGGACAGGGGGAGCGGGGAGCTGTTTTTT
CASSPARDRGSGELFF
>TRBV5-1|-|-|TRBJ2-3
TGCGCCAGCAGCTTGGTCGCAGATACGCAGTATTTT
CASSLVADTQYF
>TRBV3-1|-|TRBD1|TRBJ2-7
TGTGCCAGCAAACCGGGGACAGTCTCCTACGAGCAGTACTTC
CASKPGTVSYEQYF
>TRBV5-1|-|-|TRBJ2-1
TGCGCCAGCAGCTCCCATCATGGTGAGCAGTTCTTC
CASSSHHGEQFF
>TRBV6-2/TRBV6-3|-|TRBD2|TRBJ2-1
TGTGCCAGCAGTCCTGGGACTAGCGGGATTTACAATGAGCAGTTCTTC
CASSPGTSGIYNEQFF
>TRBV28|many|TRBD1|TRBJ1-2
TGTGCCAGCAGTTTATGGCAACAGGGGACTAACTATGGCTACACCTTC
CASSLWQQGTNYGYTF
>TRBV5-1|few|-|TRBJ2-1
TGCGCCAGCAGCTCGGGGGGCGGCCCCGGGGGCGATGAGCAGTTCTTC
CASSSGGGPGGDEQFF
>TRBV9|-|-|TRBJ2-1
TGTGCCAGCAGCCGGGGGAACACCTACAATGAGCAGTTCTTC
CASSRGNTYNEQFF
>TRBV7-7|few|-|TRBJ2-1
TGTGCTAGCAGTCGGAGAAATAGGGCCTCCTACAATGAGCAGTTCTTC
CASSRRNRASYNEQFF
>TRBV12-3/TRBV12-4|few|TRBD1|TRBJ1-1
TGTGCCAGCAGTCCACCAACCCGGACAGGGCACCACTCGCCCACTGAAGCTTTCTTT
CASSPPTRTGHHSPTEAFF
>TRBV7-9|many|TRBD2|TRBJ2-1
TGTGCCAGCAGCCGTTTAGCGGGAACCTACAATGAGCAGTTCTTC
CASSRLAGTYNEQFF
>TRBV11-2|many|-|TRBJ1-1
TGTGCCAGCAGCTTAGGACCCTTAGGGACTGAAGCTTTCTTT
CASSLGPLGTEAFF
>TRBV5-6|once|-|TRBJ2-7
TGTGCCAGCAGCTTGGGAGGTTCTCGACCCCACTACGAGCAGTACTTC
CASSLGGSRPHYEQYF
>TRBV28|-|-|TRBJ2-5
TGTGCCAGCAGTCGGACATTGGACCAAGAGACCCAGTACTTC
CASSRTLDQETQYF
>TRBV13|few|TRBD2|TRBJ2-7
TGTGCCAGCAGCTCCAGTAGCGGGATCTTTTCCTACGAGCAGTACTTC
CASSSSSGIFSYEQYF
>TRBV28|few|-|TRBJ2-2
TGTGCCAGCAGGATGTCGGACAGTGCCGGGGAGCTGTTTTTT
CASRMSDSAGELFF
>TRBV20-1|-|TRBD2|TRBJ2-2
TGCAGTGCTAGAGGGACTAGCGGGAGAGGCGCCGGGGAGCTGTTTTTT
CSARGTSGRGAGELFF
>TRBV12-3/TRBV12-4|-|-|TRBJ1-2
TGTGCCAGCAGGTTCAACGCCGGAGACTATGGCTACACCTTC
CASRFNAGDYGYTF
>TRBV15|-|TRBD1|TRBJ2-1
TGTGCCACCAGCAGAGAGGGGGACAGTCGCAATGAGCAGTTCTTC
CATSREGDSRNEQFF
>TRBV27|-|TRBD1|TRBJ2-7
TGTGCCAGCAGGGTCACGGGACAGGGGTCCTACGAGCAGTACTTC
CASRVTGQGSYEQYF
>TRBV10-1|-|-|TRBJ1-1
TGCGCCAGCAGTGGAGGGAAGAACACTGAAGCTTTCTTT
CASSGGKNTEAFF
>TRBV11-2|many|-|TRBJ2-7
TGTGCCAGCAGTTCGCCCGGATCATCCTACGAGCAGTACTTC
CASSSPGSSYEQYF
>TRBV5-1|few|TRBD1|TRBJ2-3
TGCGCCAGCAGCCGTAACGGACAGGGGAGAAGAGATACGCAGTATTTT
CASSRNGQGRRDTQYF
>TRBV20-1|few|TRBD2|TRBJ2-7
TGCAGTGCTAGTGGAGGGCTAGCGGGAGCTGTGGAGCAGTACTTC
CSASGGLAGAVEQYF
>TRBV4-2|-|TRBD2|TRBJ2-2
TGTGCCAGCAGCCCGTTTTCGAGCGGGGGGACCGGGGAGCTGTTTTTT
CASSPFSSGGTGELFF
>TRBV28|many|-|TRBJ2-7
TGTGCCAGCAGTTTATTACAGTACGAGCAGTACTTC
CASSLLQYEQYF
>TRBV5-8|-|-|TRBJ2-7
TGTGCCAGCAGCCGGAGACTAGGAATCTACGAGCAGTACTTC
CASSRRLGIYEQYF
>TRBV20-1|-|-|TRBJ1-1
TGCAGTGCTAGAGATCACATTGGAAACACTGAAGCTTTCTTT
CSARDHIGNTEAFF
>TRBV10-1|many|-|TRBJ2-1
TGCGCCAGCAGTGGACCTAGTCCCTACAATGAGCAGTTCTTC
CASSGPSPYNEQFF
>TRBV2|many|-|TRBJ2-1
TGTGCCAGCTCACCGGTCCCCTACAATGAGCAGTTCTTC
CASSPVPYNEQFF
>TRBV6-2/TRBV6-3|few|-|TRBJ2-2
TGTGCCAGCAGTTACAGCGATCCCGGGGAGCTGTTTTTT
CASSYSDPGELFF
>TRBV6-8|-|TRBD1|TRBJ2-7
TGTGCCAGCAGAAACCGGGACAGCACCTACGAGCAGTACTTC
CASRNRDSTYEQYF
>TRBV12-3/TRBV12-4|many|-|TRBJ2-7
TGTGCCAGCAGCCCTTTGGGTATCAGGGGCGAGCAGTACTTC
CASSPLGIRGEQYF
>TRBV5-6|-|TRBD2|TRBJ2-1
TGTGCCAGCAGCTTGCTATTACTAGCGGACAATGAGCAGTTCTTC
CASSLLLLADNEQFF
>TRBV13|many|-|TRBJ1-1
TGTGCCAGCAGCATGGGCGGGGCCGTCGCGAACACTGAAGCTTTCTTT
CASSMGGAVANTEAFF
>TRBV5-1|few|TRBD1|TRBJ2-3
TGCGCCAGCAGCATCCGGACAGGGTCAGATACGCAGTATTTT
CASSIRTGSDTQYF
>TRBV11-2|-|-|TRBJ1-6
TGTGCCAGCAGCGGACGGATGAATTCACCCCTCCACTTT
CASSGRMNSPLHF